Given below is one T cell receptor beta chain in context. Its antigen is not known. The sequenced template was cDNA made from the entire isolated RNA. TCRdb keeps only in-frame clones here, not all; method: immunoSEQ multiplex PCR. The sample carries 500,000 to 800,000 clones, around an eighth recorded once. This sample stems from a study of beta chain features in type 1 diabetes. Whole-study context: Comparable age, gender and cell yields were observed in patients relative to healthy donors. Study-level findings and limits: The study found fewer insertions and more deletions at VDJ junctions in type 1 diabetes patients. In all four CD4+ subsets, TCRB CDR3 length was significantly, moderately reduced in type 1 diabetes. The naive, central memory and Treg TCRB repertoires looked more alike in patients than they did in healthy donors.

This TCR came from a man aged 30 to 39 with type 1 diabetes. Material: naive CD4+ T cells from blood.

In DNA form, the CDR3 reads TGTGCCAGCAGCGTAGCGGGACAAAGTGAAAAACTGTTTTTT. Encoded protein: CASSVAGQSEKLFF. The V gene is TRBV9, the J gene TRBJ1-4; weak D call: TRBD1 (6 bases). Germline V lookup: CDR1 SGDLS, CDR2 YYNGEE. Trimming shortened V by 0 bases and J by 7 bases, and 10 bases separated the two germline ends. The CDR3 sequence is 14 residues long.